The following is a TCR beta chain sequence with its context. Source study methods: Scientists estimated how many nucleated cells there were by amplifying reference gene primers. Generated by immunoSEQ multiplex PCR, the TCRdb table keeps only in-frame clones and is missing some. That table furnishes V, J and clone size, whereas the DNA furnished D and trimming. Of 140,000 to 150,000 clones in the sample, around four fifths were seen once. The sample comes from a study of blood T cell repertoires in COVID-19. Study background: COVID-19 samples, acute and convalescent, were from the United States, Italy and Spain. The analysed material was cDNA or gDNA that came from T cells, B-cell-depleted T cells, or PBMCs.

The sequenced material came from peripheral blood. The sequence came from a middle-aged woman with active or convalescent COVID-19.

CDR3: CSVGHGGNQPQHF. The CDR3 bases are TGCAGCGTTGGACATGGCGGCAATCAGCCCCAGCATTTT. This chain uses TRBV29-1 with TRBJ1-5; D gene unclear. Germline CDR1 is SQVTM and CDR2 is ANQGSEA. V gave up 4 bases and J gave up 2 bases, with 9 bases separating them. The CDR3 consists of 13 residues.